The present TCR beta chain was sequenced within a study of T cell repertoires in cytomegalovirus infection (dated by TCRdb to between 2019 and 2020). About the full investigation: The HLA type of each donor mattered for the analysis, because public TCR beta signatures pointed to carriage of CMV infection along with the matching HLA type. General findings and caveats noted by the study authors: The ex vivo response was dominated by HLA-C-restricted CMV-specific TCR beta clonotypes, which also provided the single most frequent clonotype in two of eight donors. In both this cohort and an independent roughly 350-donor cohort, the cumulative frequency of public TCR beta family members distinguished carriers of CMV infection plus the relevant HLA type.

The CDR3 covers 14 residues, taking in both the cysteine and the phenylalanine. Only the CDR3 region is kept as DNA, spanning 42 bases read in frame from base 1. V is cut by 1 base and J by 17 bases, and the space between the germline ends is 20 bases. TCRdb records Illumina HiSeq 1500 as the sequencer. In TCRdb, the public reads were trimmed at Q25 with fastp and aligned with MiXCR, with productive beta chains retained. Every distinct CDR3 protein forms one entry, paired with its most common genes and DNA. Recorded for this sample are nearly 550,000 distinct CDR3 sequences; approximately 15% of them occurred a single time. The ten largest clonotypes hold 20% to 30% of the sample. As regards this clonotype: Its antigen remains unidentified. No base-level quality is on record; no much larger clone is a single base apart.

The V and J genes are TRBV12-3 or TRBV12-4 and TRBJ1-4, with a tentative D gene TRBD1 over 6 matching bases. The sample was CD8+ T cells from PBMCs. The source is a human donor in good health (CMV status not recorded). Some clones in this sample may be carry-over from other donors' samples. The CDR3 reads CASSLGLYMGGQFF. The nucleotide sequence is TGTGCCAGCAGTTTAGGCTTATACATGGGGGGCCAATTTTTT.